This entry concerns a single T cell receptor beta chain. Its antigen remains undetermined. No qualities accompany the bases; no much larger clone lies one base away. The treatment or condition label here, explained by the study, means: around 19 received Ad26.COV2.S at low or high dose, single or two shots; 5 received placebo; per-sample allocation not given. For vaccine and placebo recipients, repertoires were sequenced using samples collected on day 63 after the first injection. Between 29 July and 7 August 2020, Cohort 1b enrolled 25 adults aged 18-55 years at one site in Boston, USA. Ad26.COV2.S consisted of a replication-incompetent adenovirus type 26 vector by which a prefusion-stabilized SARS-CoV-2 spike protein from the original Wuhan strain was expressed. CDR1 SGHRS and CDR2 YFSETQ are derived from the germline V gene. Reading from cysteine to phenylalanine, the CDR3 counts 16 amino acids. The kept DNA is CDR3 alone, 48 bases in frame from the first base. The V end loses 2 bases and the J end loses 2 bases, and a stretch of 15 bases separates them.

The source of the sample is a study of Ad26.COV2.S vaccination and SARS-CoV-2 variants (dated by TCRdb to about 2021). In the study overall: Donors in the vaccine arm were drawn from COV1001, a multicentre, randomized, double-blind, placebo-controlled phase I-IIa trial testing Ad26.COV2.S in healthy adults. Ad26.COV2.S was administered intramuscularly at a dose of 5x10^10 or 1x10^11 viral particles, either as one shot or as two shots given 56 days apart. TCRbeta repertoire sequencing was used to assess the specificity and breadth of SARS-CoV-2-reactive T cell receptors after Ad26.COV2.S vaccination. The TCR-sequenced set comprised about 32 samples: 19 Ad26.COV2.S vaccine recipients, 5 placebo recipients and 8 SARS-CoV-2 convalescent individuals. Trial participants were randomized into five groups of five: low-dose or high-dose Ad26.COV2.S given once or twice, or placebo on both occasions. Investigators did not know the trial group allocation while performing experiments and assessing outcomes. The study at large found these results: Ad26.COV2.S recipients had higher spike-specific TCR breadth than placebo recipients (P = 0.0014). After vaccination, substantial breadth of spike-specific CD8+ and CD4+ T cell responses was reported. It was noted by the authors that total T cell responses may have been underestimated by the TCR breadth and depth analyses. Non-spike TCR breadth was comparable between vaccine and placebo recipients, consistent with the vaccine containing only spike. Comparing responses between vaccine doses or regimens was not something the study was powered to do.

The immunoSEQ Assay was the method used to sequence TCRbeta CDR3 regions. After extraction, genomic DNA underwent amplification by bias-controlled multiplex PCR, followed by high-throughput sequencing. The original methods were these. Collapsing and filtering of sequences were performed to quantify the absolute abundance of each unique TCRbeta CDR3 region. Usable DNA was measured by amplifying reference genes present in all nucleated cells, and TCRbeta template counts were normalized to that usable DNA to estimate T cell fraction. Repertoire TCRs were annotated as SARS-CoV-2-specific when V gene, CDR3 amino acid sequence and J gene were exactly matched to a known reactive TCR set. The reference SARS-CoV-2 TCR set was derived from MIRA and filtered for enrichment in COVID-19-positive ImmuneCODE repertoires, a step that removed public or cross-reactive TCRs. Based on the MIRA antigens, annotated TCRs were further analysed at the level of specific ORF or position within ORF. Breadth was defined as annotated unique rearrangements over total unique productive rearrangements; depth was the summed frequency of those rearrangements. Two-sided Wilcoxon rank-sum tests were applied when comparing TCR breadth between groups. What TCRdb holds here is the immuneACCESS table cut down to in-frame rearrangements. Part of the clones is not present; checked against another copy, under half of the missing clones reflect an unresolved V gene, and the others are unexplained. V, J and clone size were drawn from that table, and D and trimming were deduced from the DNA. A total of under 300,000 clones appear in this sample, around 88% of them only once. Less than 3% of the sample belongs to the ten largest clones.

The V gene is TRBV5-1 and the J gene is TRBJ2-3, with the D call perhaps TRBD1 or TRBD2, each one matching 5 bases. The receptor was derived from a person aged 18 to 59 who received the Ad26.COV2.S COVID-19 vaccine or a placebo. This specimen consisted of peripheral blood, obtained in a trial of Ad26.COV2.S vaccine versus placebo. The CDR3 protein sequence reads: CASSFYRDVNTDTQYF. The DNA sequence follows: TGCGCCAGCAGCTTCTACCGGGACGTTAACACAGATACGCAGTATTTT.